The 28 T cell receptor beta chains below all came from one sample that was sequenced in a study of blood T cell repertoires in COVID-19 (dated by TCRdb to about 2020). The library relied on the immunoSEQ multiplex PCR assay. TCRdb re-hosts the immuneACCESS table, in-frame sequences only. Its copies lack some clones; in the studies checked, an unresolved V gene accounts for under half of them, and the cause for the rest is not known. Counted in this sample were 210,000 or so clones; roughly 90% of them appeared once. Under 5.5% of the sample comes from the top ten. Sequenced material: peripheral blood. The receptors stem from a middle-aged woman with acute or convalescent COVID-19.

The chain links TRBV7-3 to TRBJ1-3; D gene uncertain. Trimming took off 2 bases at V and 0 bases at J, with 11 bases between the two ends. The CDR3 is made up of 16 amino acids. Per the germline V gene, CDR1 is SGHTA and CDR2 is FQGTGA. CDR3 nucleotide sequence: TGTGCCAGCAGCTTACTCGGTCCCAACTCTGGAAACACCATATATTTT. The encoded protein is CASSLLGPNSGNTIYF. Combining the CDR3 with reference TRBV7-3 and TRBJ1-3 gives the whole variable domain GAGVSQTPSNKVTEKGKYVELRCDPISGHTALYWYRQSLGQGPEFLIYFQGTGAADDSGLPNDRFFAVRPEGSVSTLKIQRTERGDSAVYLCASSLLGPNSGNTIYFGEGSWLTVV.

The chain employs TRBV29-1 and TRBJ1-1; no clear D gene. The CDR3 contains 10 residues. Germline lookup yields CDR1 SQVTM and CDR2 ANQGSEA. Trimming cost V 4 bases and J 7 bases, with 7 bases left between them. The CDR3 loop is CSVVLLEAFF. DNA for the CDR3: TGCAGCGTTGTTCTCCTTGAAGCTTTCTTT.

DNA for the CDR3: TGTGCCAGCGGCCTGGGGGGAGCCTCTGGAAACACCATATATTTT. It specifies CASGLGGASGNTIYF. The gene calls are TRBV2 and TRBJ1-3, with D perhaps matching TRBD1 (5 bases). The CDR3 consists of 15 residues. Germline V gene sequence: CDR1 SNHLY, CDR2 FYNNEI. Trimming removed 8 bases at V and 0 bases at J, with 14 bases between.

A single count supports this clone. V usage is TRBV19 and J usage is TRBJ2-2, with 10 bases identical to TRBD1. The germline V gene has CDR1 LNHDA and CDR2 SQIVND (reference sequence). The CDR3 loop spans 16 amino acids. V trimming: 3 bases; J trimming: 3 bases; junction bases outside the gene matches: 4. The CDR3 sequence: CASSILTGGDTGELFF. The CDR3 nucleotides read TGTGCCAGTAGTATCCTGACAGGGGGCGACACCGGGGAGCTGTTTTTT.

This clone showed up just a few times. The V and J genes are TRBV6-5 and TRBJ1-2; 9 bases are shared with TRBD1. The CDR3 is 15 amino acids. Trimming took 2 bases from V and 4 from J; bases not matched to a gene: 5. CDR1 is MNHEY and CDR2 is SVGAGI in the germline V gene. The CDR3 DNA sequence: TGTGCCAGCAGTTACGGGACAGGGAACAGCTATGGCTACACCTTC. Protein sequence: CASSYGTGNSYGYTF.

This clone was observed a handful of times. Here the CDR3 DNA reads TGTGCCAGCAGTCGGGACAGGGGAAACACCATATATTTT. It specifies CASSRDRGNTIYF. The chain combines TRBV2 with TRBJ1-3; 8 nucleotides agree with TRBD1. V gave up 5 bases and J gave up 4 bases; unmatched junction bases: 1. The CDR3 covers 13 residues. Per germline, CDR1 SNHLY and CDR2 FYNNEI.

The chain joins TRBV5-1 to TRBJ2-1; 7 bases match TRBD1. CDR1 SGHRS and CDR2 YFSETQ come from the germline V gene. The CDR3 contains 17 residues. With V trimmed by 4 bases and J by 5 bases, 15 bases remained unmatched. CDR3 coding DNA: TGCGCCAGCAGCAGAACGCTTGCCTCGGACAGGAACAATGAGCAGTTCTTC. Translated: CASSRTLASDRNNEQFF.

The rearrangement links TRBV5-1 to TRBJ2-5; TRBD2 matches at 9 bases. Germline values: CDR1 SGHRS, CDR2 YFSETQ. This CDR3 spans 16 amino acids. J lost 5 bases, V lost 3 bases, and 11 bases had no gene match. The CDR3 reads CASSSAGGGARETQYF. CDR3 DNA: TGCGCCAGCAGCTCGGCGGGCGGGGGGGCCAGGGAGACCCAGTACTTC.

The V call is TRBV9, the J call TRBJ1-2; unclear D gene. Germline CDR1 and CDR2: SGDLS and YYNGEE. V shed 7 bases and J shed 2 bases, with 6 bases lying between them. The CDR3 totals 11 residues. CDR3 nucleotide sequence: TGTGCCAGCTTACGGAACTATGGCTACACCTTC. Its translation is CASLRNYGYTF.

This clone was seen once. The chain couples TRBV10-2 to TRBJ2-7, with D perhaps TRBD2 (5 bases). This CDR3 contains 12 residues. V gave up 7 bases and J gave up 11 bases, with 18 bases separating them. Looked up from germline, CDR1 is WSHSY and CDR2 is SAAADI. CDR3 protein: CASKDGDTREYV. CDR3 DNA sequence: TGCGCCAGCAAGGACGGAGATACGAGGGAGTACGTC.

This clone showed up just once. V usage is TRBV9 and J usage is TRBJ1-1; 7 nucleotides match TRBD1. The CDR3 totals 14 residues. The germline gives CDR1 SGDLS, CDR2 YYNGEE. With 0 bases clipped from V and 8 bases from J, the junction kept 7 bases outside the gene matches. This chain's CDR3 is CASSVGTRTGEAFF. The CDR3, as DNA: TGTGCCAGCAGCGTAGGGACAAGGACAGGAGAAGCTTTCTTT.

The rearrangement joins TRBV4-1 to TRBJ2-3; D may be TRBD2 (5 bases). With 2 bases removed from V and 0 bases from J, the gap between germline ends came to 15 bases. Germline V gives CDR1 MGHRA, CDR2 YSYEKL. The CDR3 has 17 residues. The CDR3 DNA sequence: TGCGCCAGCAGCCAAAGGCGGGTCCCTTCTAGCACAGATACGCAGTATTTT. This sequence encodes CASSQRRVPSSTDTQYF.

This chain links TRBV2 with TRBJ2-7; D gene ambiguous. V shed 4 bases and J shed 0 bases, with 13 bases lying between them. The CDR3 length is 15 residues. Germline V CDR1 and CDR2: SNHLY, FYNNEI. CDR3 amino acids: CASSGPANSSYEQYV. The CDR3 nucleotides are TGTGCCAGCAGTGGTCCAGCCAACAGCTCCTACGAGCAGTACGTC.

The rearrangement joins TRBV2 to TRBJ1-1, with D possibly being TRBD1 (5 bases). This CDR3 comprises 12 residues. The germline V gene encodes CDR1 SNHLY and CDR2 FYNNEI. V was clipped by 3 bases and J by 10 bases, with 12 bases between them. The CDR3 loop reads CASSDYGQGAFF. Written as DNA, the CDR3 is TGTGCCAGCAGTGATTATGGGCAGGGAGCTTTCTTT.

The chain couples TRBV7-3 to TRBJ1-1; the match to TRBD1 covers 7 bases. CDR3 size: 13 residues. Germline V gene data show CDR1 as SGHTA and CDR2 as FQGTGA. V trimming: 5 bases; J trimming: 2 bases; junction bases outside the gene matches: 2. CDR3: CASSRQGNTEAFF. DNA for the CDR3: TGTGCCAGCAGCCGACAGGGAAACACTGAAGCTTTCTTT.

The chain carries TRBV4-1 and TRBJ1-1; no definite D call. The CDR3 is 15 amino acids. Germline V gives CDR1 MGHRA, CDR2 YSYEKL. V lost 1 base and J 2 bases, leaving 11 bases between the germline ends. CDR3 sequence: CASSQGQFFNTEAFF. The CDR3 nucleotides read TGCGCCAGCAGCCAAGGACAATTCTTTAACACTGAAGCTTTCTTT.

The chain recombines TRBV7-9 with TRBJ1-6, with TRBD1 matching over 9 bases. CDR1 is SEHNR and CDR2 is FQNEAQ in the germline V gene (reference sequence). The CDR3 has 14 residues. V gave up 7 bases and J gave up 8 bases; unmatched junction bases: 6. CDR3 sequence: CASTSGQGHSPLHF. Here the CDR3 DNA reads TGTGCCAGCACCTCGGGACAGGGACATTCACCCCTCCACTTT.

This rearrangement joins TRBV7-2 to TRBJ2-7; 12 bases align to TRBD2. Trimming removed 2 bases from V and 3 bases from J; junction bases left unmatched: 2. Germline CDR1 and CDR2: SGHTA and FQGNSA. CDR3 length equals 15 residues. The CDR3 DNA reads as TGTGCCAGCAGCTTAACGACTAGCGGGGGCTACGAGCAGTACGTC. Its protein is CASSLTTSGGYEQYV.

The rearrangement links TRBV5-1 to TRBJ2-3; tentative D call: TRBD2 (6 bases). CDR1 SGHRS and CDR2 YFSETQ come from the germline V gene. V was pared by 1 base and J by 0 bases, with 18 bases between. CDR3 length: 18 amino acids. The CDR3 loop reads CASSLRVRIADSTDTQYF. DNA of the CDR3: TGCGCCAGCAGCTTGCGGGTTCGGATAGCGGACAGCACAGATACGCAGTATTTT.

V gene TRBV19 combines with J gene TRBJ2-3; possibly TRBD1 for D (5 bases). This CDR3 has 14 residues. V was trimmed by 3 bases and J by 2 bases, leaving 9 bases between them. Germline V gives CDR1 LNHDA, CDR2 SQIVND (reference sequence). The CDR3 protein is CASSITTVTDTQYF. The CDR3 region has the DNA TGTGCCAGTAGTATCACGACAGTCACAGATACGCAGTATTTT.

This rearrangement joins TRBV15 to TRBJ1-1; tentative D call: TRBD1 (6 bases). V was clipped by 0 bases and J by 7 bases, with 18 bases between them. The germline V gene has CDR1 LNHNV and CDR2 YYDKDF (reference sequence). The CDR3 spans 16 residues. Written as DNA, the CDR3 is TGTGCCACCAGCAGAGATCGGGCCCTCGGGGGGCATGAAGCTTTCTTT. This encodes CATSRDRALGGHEAFF.

J is TRBJ2-1 and V is TRBV6-5; no clear D. The CDR3 totals 13 residues. Trimming stripped 5 bases from V and 5 bases from J, with 10 bases between. CDR1 and CDR2 (germline): MNHEY, SVGAGI. The CDR3 protein is CASSLSPHNEQFF. The CDR3 coding sequence is TGTGCCAGCAGTCTCAGTCCACACAATGAGCAGTTCTTC.

This chain connects TRBV5-6 to TRBJ1-2, with D possibly TRBD1 on 5 matching bases. Looked up from germline, CDR1 is SGHDT and CDR2 is YYEEEE. This CDR3 is 14 amino acids long. V dropped 3 bases and J dropped 2 bases, with 11 bases sitting between them. The DNA of the CDR3 is TGTGCCAGCAGCTGGATGACAGTAAACTATGGCTACACCTTC. Translated, it gives CASSWMTVNYGYTF.

V usage is TRBV3-1 (or the pseudogene TRBV3-2) and J usage is TRBJ2-2; 9 bases are a match to TRBD1. CDR3 length: 18 amino acids. J lost 1 base, V lost 4 bases, and 10 bases had no gene match. Germline CDR1 LGHDT, CDR2 YNNKEL (reference sequence). The CDR3 DNA follows: TGTGCCAGCAGCCCCCTTCGAGGGACAGGGCGGAACACCGGGGAGCTGTTTTTT. Amino acid sequence: CASSPLRGTGRNTGELFF.

The genes are TRBV6-1 and TRBJ2-7; 11 nucleotides align to TRBD2. The ends lost 2 bases at V and 9 bases at J; junction bases unmatched: 12. In germline, CDR1 is MNHNS, CDR2 SASEGT. The length of the CDR3 is 16 residues. The CDR3 DNA sequence: TGTGCCAGCAGTGAATTTTTAGCGGGGGGGTCCGTCGGGCAGTACGTC. Residues: CASSEFLAGGSVGQYV.

V and J are TRBV29-1 and TRBJ1-2; D is undetermined. The CDR3 extends over 13 amino acids. Germline-derived CDR1 and CDR2 are SQVTM and ANQGSEA. V gave up 7 bases and J gave up 6 bases, with 18 bases separating them. The CDR3 region is CSAVAAADNGYTF. CDR3 sequence (DNA): TGCAGCGCCGTAGCCGCCGCGGATAATGGCTACACCTTC.

The J gene is TRBJ2-5, the V gene TRBV13; TRBD2 matches 9 bases. This CDR3 region has 16 residues. The junction had 8 bases not matched to a gene; V was cut back by 4 bases and J by 2 bases. Germline V gene data show CDR1 as PRHDT and CDR2 as FYEKMQ (reference sequence). The CDR3 is CASSSQGLAGQETQYF. DNA for the CDR3: TGTGCCAGCAGCTCCCAGGGGCTAGCGGGGCAAGAGACCCAGTACTTC.

The V call is TRBV27, the J call TRBJ2-7, with 8 bases identical to TRBD1. From germline, CDR1 is MNHEY and CDR2 SMNVEV (reference sequence). V lost 5 bases, J lost 5 bases, and 11 bases stayed unmatched. This CDR3 region has 15 residues. CDR3 in amino acids: CASSTGGTGLNEQYV. The CDR3 DNA reads TGTGCCAGCAGTACAGGTGGGACAGGCTTAAACGAGCAGTACGTC.